This T cell receptor beta chain was obtained from a study of identical twins. Findings and limits, study-wide: Weaker excess twin sharing was observed in beta out-of-frame sequences. Those out-of-frame alpha sequences shared by twins showed an excess of low generation probability. Models underestimated out-of-frame TCR alpha sharing in monozygotic twins.

The germline V gene encodes CDR1 LNHDA and CDR2 SQIVND (reference sequence). The CDR3 is 16 residues long. V lost 1 base to trimming and J lost 6 bases; unmatched junction nucleotides: 8. TCRdb re-derived calls from the 5' RACE reads in MiXCR, one entry per CDR3 protein. The table records 210,000 or so distinct CDR3 sequences, approximately 8.3% of them present only once. Concerning this clonotype itself: Antigen unknown.

Donors were all healthy Caucasians. In addition, the sample was reused for a study of yellow fever vaccine responses in identical twins.

This sequence joins TRBV19 and TRBJ1-2, with 10 bases that match TRBD1. The TCR originated in a woman between 18 and 29 years old in good health. Sequencing was carried out using memory (CD45RO+) T cells sorted from blood. DNA of the CDR3: TGTGCCAGTAGTATAGTCGTCTCTGGACAGGGGGATGGCTACACCTTC. Residues: CASSIVVSGQGDGYTF.